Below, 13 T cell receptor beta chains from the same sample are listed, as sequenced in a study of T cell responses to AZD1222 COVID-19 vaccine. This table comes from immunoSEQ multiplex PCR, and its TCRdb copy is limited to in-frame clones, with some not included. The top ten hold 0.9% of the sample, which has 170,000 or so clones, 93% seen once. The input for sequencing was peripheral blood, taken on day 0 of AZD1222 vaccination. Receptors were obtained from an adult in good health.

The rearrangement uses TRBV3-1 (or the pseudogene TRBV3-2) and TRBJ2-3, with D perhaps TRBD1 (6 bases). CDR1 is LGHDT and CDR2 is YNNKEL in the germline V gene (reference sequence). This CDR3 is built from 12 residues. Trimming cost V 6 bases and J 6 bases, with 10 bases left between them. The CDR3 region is CASSNGQDTQYF. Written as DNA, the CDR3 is TGTGCCAGCAGTAATGGACAGGATACGCAGTATTTT.

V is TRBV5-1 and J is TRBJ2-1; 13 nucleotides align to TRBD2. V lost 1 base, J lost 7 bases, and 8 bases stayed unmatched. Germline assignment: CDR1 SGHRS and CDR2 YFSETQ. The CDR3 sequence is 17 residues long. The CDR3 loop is CASSLLLAGGPFNEQFF. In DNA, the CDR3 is TGCGCCAGCAGCTTGTTACTAGCGGGGGGGCCTTTTAATGAGCAGTTCTTC.

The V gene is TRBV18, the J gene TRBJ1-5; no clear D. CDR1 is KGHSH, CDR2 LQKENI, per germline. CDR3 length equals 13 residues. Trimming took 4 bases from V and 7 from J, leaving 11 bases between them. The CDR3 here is CASSQGTGQPQHF. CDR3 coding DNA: TGTGCCAGCTCACAGGGTACTGGGCAGCCCCAGCATTTT.

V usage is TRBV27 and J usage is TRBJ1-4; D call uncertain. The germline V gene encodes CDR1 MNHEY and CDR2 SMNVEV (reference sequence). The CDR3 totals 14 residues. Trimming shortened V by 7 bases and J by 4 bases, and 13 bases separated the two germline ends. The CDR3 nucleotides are TGTGCCAGCAAGAGAACGGGAGTTAATGAAAAACTGTTTTTT. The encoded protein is CASKRTGVNEKLFF.

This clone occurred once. The CDR3 spells CASSGQGSTYGYTF. CDR3 nucleotide sequence: TGTGCCAGCAGCGGACAGGGATCCACCTATGGCTACACCTTC. The rearrangement links TRBV28 to TRBJ1-2; TRBD1 agrees at 8 bases. The CDR3 loop spans 14 amino acids. J lost 4 bases, V lost 6 bases, and 7 bases had no gene match. Germline-derived CDR1 and CDR2 are MDHEN and SYDVKM.

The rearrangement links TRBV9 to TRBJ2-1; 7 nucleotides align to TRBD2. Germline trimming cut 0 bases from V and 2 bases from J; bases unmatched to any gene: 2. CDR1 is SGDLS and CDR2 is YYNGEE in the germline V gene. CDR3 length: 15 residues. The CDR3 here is CASSVAGTTYNEQFF. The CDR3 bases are TGTGCCAGCAGCGTAGCCGGGACTACCTACAATGAGCAGTTCTTC.

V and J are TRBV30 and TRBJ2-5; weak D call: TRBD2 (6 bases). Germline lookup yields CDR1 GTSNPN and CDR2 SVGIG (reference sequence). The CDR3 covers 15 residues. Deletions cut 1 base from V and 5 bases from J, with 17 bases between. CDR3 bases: TGTGCCTGGAGTGCCTCCGGGACTTCTGCTGAGACCCAGTACTTC. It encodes CAWSASGTSAETQYF.

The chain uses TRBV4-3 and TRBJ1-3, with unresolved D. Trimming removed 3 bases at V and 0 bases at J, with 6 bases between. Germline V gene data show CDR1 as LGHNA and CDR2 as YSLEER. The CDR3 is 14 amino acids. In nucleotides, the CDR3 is TGCGCCAGCAGCCAGGGTCCCTCTGGAAACACCATATATTTT. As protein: CASSQGPSGNTIYF.

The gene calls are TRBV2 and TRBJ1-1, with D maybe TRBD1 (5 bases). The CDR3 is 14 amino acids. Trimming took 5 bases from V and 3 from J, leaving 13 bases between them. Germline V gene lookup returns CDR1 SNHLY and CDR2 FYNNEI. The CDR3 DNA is TGTGCCAGCAGTTTGCGGGCCAGGGACACTGAAGCTTTCTTT. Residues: CASSLRARDTEAFF.

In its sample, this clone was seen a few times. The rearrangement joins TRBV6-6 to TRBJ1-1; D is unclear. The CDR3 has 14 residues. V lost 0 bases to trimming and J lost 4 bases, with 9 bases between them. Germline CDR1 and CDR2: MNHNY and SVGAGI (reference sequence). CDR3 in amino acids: CASSYSGSGTEAFF. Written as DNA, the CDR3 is TGTGCCAGCAGTTACTCGGGGTCGGGCACTGAAGCTTTCTTT.

The CDR3 sequence: CASSVEFSGNTIYF. The CDR3, as DNA: TGTGCCAGCAGCGTAGAATTCTCTGGAAACACCATATATTTT. The chain links TRBV9 to TRBJ1-3; D ambiguous. The CDR3 runs 14 residues. The V gene's germline CDR1 is SGDLS and CDR2 YYNGEE. V was clipped by 0 bases and J by 0 bases, with 4 bases between them.

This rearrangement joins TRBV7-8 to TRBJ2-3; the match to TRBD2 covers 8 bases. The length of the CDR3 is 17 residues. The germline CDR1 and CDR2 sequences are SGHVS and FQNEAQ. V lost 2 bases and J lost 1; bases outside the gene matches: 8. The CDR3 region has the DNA TGTGCCAGCAGCTTATTCGAAGCGGGGGCCCGCACAGATACGCAGTATTTT. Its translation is CASSLFEAGARTDTQYF.

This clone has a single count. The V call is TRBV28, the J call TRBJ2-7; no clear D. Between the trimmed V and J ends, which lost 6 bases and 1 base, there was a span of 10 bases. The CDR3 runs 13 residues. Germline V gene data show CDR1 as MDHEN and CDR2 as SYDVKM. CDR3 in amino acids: CASRADGSYEQYF. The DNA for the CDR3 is TGTGCCAGCAGGGCGGACGGATCCTACGAGCAGTACTTC.